The 8 T cell receptor beta chains below come from one sample, sequenced in a study of response to subunit inactivated influenza vaccine. TCRdb re-called the RT-PCR reads through MiXCR, storing one row per CDR3 protein. The table records 800,000 or so distinct CDR3 sequences, about 20% of them present only once. Source: PBMCs from blood, taken 4 to 6 days after vaccination. These receptor sequences come from a man aged 50-60 years who received an inactivated influenza vaccine.

This clonotype has more than one count but fewer than ten. The chain has TRBV4-3 and TRBJ1-2, with TRBD1 matching 7 bases. The junction had 11 bases not matched to a gene; V was cut back by 0 bases and J by 1 base. CDR1 LGHNA and CDR2 YSLEER come from the germline V gene. The CDR3 covers 18 residues. The CDR3 loop reads CASSQEGGQPRFNYGYTF. CDR3 nucleotides: TGCGCCAGCAGCCAAGAAGGGGGACAGCCGAGATTTAACTATGGCTACACCTTC.

This clonotype was recorded a few times. V gene TRBV6-2 or TRBV6-3 combines with J gene TRBJ1-5; no clear D gene. Germline V gives CDR1 MNHEY, CDR2 SVGEGT. The V end lost 0 bases, the J end lost 5 bases, and 8 bases lay between the germline ends. This CDR3 region has 14 residues. DNA of the CDR3: TGTGCCAGCAGTTACTCCGAAAATTATCAGCCCCAGCATTTT. It specifies CASSYSENYQPQHF.

The table lists this clonotype with a few counts. The chain employs TRBV7-2 and TRBJ2-1; 8 nucleotides match TRBD2. This CDR3 comprises 15 residues. J was trimmed by 6 bases and V by 2 bases; bases with no gene match: 6. Germline CDR1 and CDR2: SGHTA and FQGNSA. The CDR3 spells CASSLSSGVGNEQFF. The CDR3 coding sequence is TGTGCCAGCAGCTTAAGTAGCGGGGTAGGCAATGAGCAGTTCTTC.

To note about this clonotype: A junction boundary mismatches the germline segment, possibly from a read error. V is TRBV12-3 or TRBV12-4 and J is TRBJ1-5; tentative D call: TRBD1 (6 bases). This CDR3 is 16 amino acids long. The CDR3 loop is CASSSTPGGGKQPQHF. The CDR3 bases are TGTGCCAGCAGTTCCACTCCGGGCGGGGGCAAGCAGCCCCAGCATTTT.

This clonotype showed up many times. V usage is TRBV7-2 and J usage is TRBJ2-6, with D perhaps given as TRBD1 or TRBD2 (5 bases each). Germline V gene data show CDR1 as SGHTA and CDR2 as FQGNSA. This CDR3 contains 15 residues. The ends were cut back, 1 base at V and 2 bases at J, with 6 bases in the middle. The CDR3 protein is CASSLGGAGANVLTF. The CDR3 nucleotides read TGTGCCAGCAGCTTAGGAGGGGCTGGGGCCAACGTCCTGACTTTC.

This clonotype was counted only a few times. This chain connects TRBV20-1 to TRBJ2-7, with 15 positions matching TRBD2. The germline V gene encodes CDR1 DFQATT and CDR2 SNEGSKA (reference sequence). This CDR3 comprises 16 residues. Trimming cost V 6 bases and J 3 bases; bases outside gene matches: 9. The CDR3 bases are TGCAGTGCGGCCGGCGGGACTAGCGGGGGGAGCTACGAGCAGTACTTC. Translated: CSAAGGTSGGSYEQYF.

This clonotype was detected many times. This chain joins TRBV12-3 or TRBV12-4 and TRBJ2-7; D might be TRBD2 (6 bases). The CDR3 covers 12 residues. Trimming pared 7 bases from V and 6 bases from J, leaving 13 bases between. CDR3 nucleotides: TGTGCCAGCACCAAGGGAGGACTCGAGCAGTACTTC. Residues: CASTKGGLEQYF.

J is TRBJ2-2 and V is TRBV27; D call uncertain. Germline lookup yields CDR1 MNHEY and CDR2 SMNVEV (reference sequence). This CDR3 is 15 amino acids long. V gave up 2 bases and J gave up 4 bases, with 11 bases separating them. In DNA, the CDR3 is TGTGCCAGCAGTTTAAGTTACCCACTCACCGGGGAGCTGTTTTTT. Amino acid sequence: CASSLSYPLTGELFF.